This T cell receptor (beta chain) appears in the sequencing data of a study of shared clonotypes between healthy human individuals (TCRdb year 2020). Background for the entire study: A few men and a couple of women, aged 18 to 49 years, made up the cohort. For each donor, three plates each were used for CD4 naive and CD4 memory, two plates were used for CD8 naive, and one plate was used for CD8 memory. To estimate repertoire size and how much clonotype sharing occurs between individuals, the study deeply sequenced the blood TCR repertoires of several healthy adults. Libraries were prepared and TCR repertoires were sequenced by different laboratories using diverse techniques, in order to increase sequencing depth and limit assay-specific biases. Per donor, leukapheresis produced somewhere between about 0.8 and 9.5 billion PBMCs. The research as a whole found: Higher generation probabilities were observed for clonotypes shared by all four sorted-subset donors than for non-shared clonotypes. The small number of donors limited the genetic and exposure-history diversity represented. Rarefaction of sorted-subset datasets indicated incomplete sequencing despite the large sequencing depth. Pairwise subsampling indicated that sequencing depth was expected to affect the degree of clonotype sharing among donors. Only blood was sampled, and tissue TCR repertoires likely differ from those in blood. Naive subsets generally had larger estimated clonotype richness than memory subsets. About 5% of naive CD4, 3% to 3.5% of naive CD8, 2.3% of memory CD4, and 0.35% to 0.5% of memory CD8 clonotypes were shared across several donors.

TCR CDR3 regions were amplified from genomic DNA by multiplex PCR using the deep immunoSEQ assay. Extracted genomic DNA from each cell subset was distributed evenly across all wells of several immunoSEQ 96-well plates, and each plate was treated as a replicate. Each replicate PCR for sorted subsets received around 0.2 ug genomic DNA, equal to tens of thousands of T cell genomes. The purified libraries were quantified using a Qubit 3.0 fluorometer, sized with a Bioanalyzer 2100, and then quantified again using the KAPA Library Quantification kit. Every immunoSEQ 96-well plate was sequenced on a dedicated single-read 150-cycle Illumina NextSeq 550 flow cell. The study's own analysis went as follows. The immunoSEQ output contained only junctional sequences without quality scores, so filtering could not match that applied to full-length reads. Sequences were annotated with PyIR, a Python wrapper for IgBLAST v1.9, using IMGT germline references to assign V/J genes and CDR3. Reads were filtered out if the reads had weak V/J assignments (E-value above 1e-6), no CDR3, stop codons, out-of-frame junctions, or ambiguous translated residues. A V3J clonotype was defined by an identical inferred V gene, J gene, and CDR3 amino acid sequence. To compute the percentage overlap between repertoires, the number of shared unique clonotypes was divided by the size of the smaller repertoire. RTK rarefaction, the Chao1 estimator, and Recon v2.1 estimates of unobserved clonotypes were used to assess repertoire richness. OLGA was used to compute generation probabilities for all TCRbeta clonotypes that the gDNA method yielded from four donors. TCRdb retrieved this table from immuneACCESS and kept in-frame rearrangements only. Not all clones are present; in checked studies, unresolved V genes account for under half, and no reason is known for the remainder. The V and J calls and the clone size are those of that table, but D and trimming were determined from the DNA. Present in this sample are roughly 2.5 million clones, 90% to 95% of which were seen just once. In total, the top ten clones hold over 0.12% of the sample.

As to this clone: What this receptor recognizes is not known. Base-call qualities are not available, and no considerably larger clone is one nucleotide away.

The donors were healthy, HIV-negative adults with no recently reported acute infections or vaccinations. Every donor was a Caucasian adult living in Nashville, Tennessee, USA. CD4+ T cells were enriched through magnetic negative selection, after which naive cells were positively selected on CD45RA and the remaining negative fraction served as the memory subset. Blood was obtained by leukapheresis, after which PBMCs were separated by Ficoll-Histopaque density gradient centrifugation and cryopreserved in liquid nitrogen vapor phase. Analytical flow cytometry was used to check the purity and quantity of each magnetically sorted T cell population. From each sorted fraction, genomic DNA was isolated and quantified by UV absorbance on a Nanodrop 2000c. A distance of 16 bases separates the germline ends of V and J, which lose 4 bases and 5 bases respectively. Spanning cysteine to phenylalanine, the CDR3 consists of 15 amino acids. Solely the CDR3 DNA is kept, with 45 bases framed from the first base. Per the germline V gene, SGHTA is the CDR1 and FQGNSA is the CDR2.

The material sequenced was naive CD4+ T cells sorted from blood. The sample's cell subset or site, from its label and the paper: CD45RA+ positively selected. The chain is encoded by TRBV7-2 joined to TRBJ2-3; the D gene lacks a confident call. The clonotype originates from a man younger than 35 in good health. The CDR3 protein is CASSWYGTELDTQYF. At the DNA level, the sequence is TGTGCCAGCAGCTGGTACGGAACTGAACTAGATACGCAGTATTTT.